One T cell receptor (beta chain) is described in this entry. Antigen: not known. This specimen comes from a study of cytomegalovirus exposure and HLA in healthy donors. Notes on the study in general: The study labeled more than 150 TCR beta chains cytomegalovirus-associated. In presence/absence analyses, roughly uniform sequencing depth across donors was assumed. One variant, a missense change in DCLRE1C, was linked in a later analysis to TCR beta V- and J-gene trimming.

CDR1 MGHRA and CDR2 YSYEKL come from the germline V gene. After removal of 3 bases from V and 4 bases from J, the junction contained 1 base not matched to a gene. This CDR3 is 15 amino acids long. The PCR made use of 60 Vbeta and 13 Jbeta primers. As handled by the study authors: In a later analysis, some 10 million of about 80 million unique beta chains occurred in at least two donors. Generated by immunoSEQ multiplex PCR, the TCRdb table keeps only in-frame clones and is missing some. The V and J calls and clone size are taken from that table; D and trimming were inferred from the DNA. Of 100,000 to 150,000 clones in the sample, 77% were seen once.

This receptor was identified in a woman aged 40 to 50 in good health and CMV-seropositive. The specimen was PBMCs. This chain links TRBV4-1 with TRBJ1-4, with TRBD1 matching 11 bases. The CDR3 nucleotides are TGCGCCAGCAGCCAGGGACAGGGGGTTAATGAAAAACTGTTTTTT. Residues: CASSQGQGVNEKLFF.